This T cell receptor (beta chain) emerged from a study of cytomegalovirus exposure and HLA in healthy donors. A remark on this clone: Its antigen is currently unknown.

PCR involved 60 Vbeta and 13 Jbeta primers. Measured with immunoSEQ multiplex PCR; TCRdb has only the in-frame clones, and not every one. The table has under 200,000 clones, roughly four fifths seen once; the top ten hold approximately 0.55%. Whole-study findings and limits: Fewer N-insertions than the roughly 670-donor mean were reportedly shown by an Asian-associated ancestry cluster in a later analysis. In an earlier analysis, about 87% or about 30%: the productive usage of most TCR beta V segments. Diagnosis of cytomegalovirus status made by the classifier reportedly showed high specificity and sensitivity.

This clonotype originated in a woman between 50 and 59 years old in good health and CMV-seronegative. The specimen was PBMCs.

CDR3 coding DNA: TGCAGCGTTGATTGGAGTGGTGGGGCCAACGTCCTGACTTTC. Translation gives CSVDWSGGANVLTF. The rearrangement joins TRBV29-1 to TRBJ2-6, with unresolved D. The CDR3 covers 14 residues. Trimming removed 3 bases at V and 3 bases at J, with 9 bases between. The germline V gene has CDR1 SQVTM and CDR2 ANQGSEA.